This TCR beta chain stems from a study of blood T cell repertoires in COVID-19. Ages ranged from 18 to 89 years, with residence in about two dozen US areas. This CDR3 contains 16 residues. Unmatched junction bases numbered 1, after V lost 1 base and J lost 1 base. Germline lookup yields CDR1 LGHDT and CDR2 YNNKEL (reference sequence). Produced via immunoSEQ multiplex PCR; TCRdb's table is partial and in-frame only. The sample holds around 62,000 clones, 88% seen once. The receptor comes from a woman between 40 and 55 years old who had recovered from COVID-19. Sequencing used PBMCs or T cells enriched from blood (not recorded which). The rearrangement joins TRBV3-1 (or the pseudogene TRBV3-2) to TRBJ2-5; 12 positions match TRBD2. CDR3 loop: CASSQGLAGVQETQYF. CDR3 in DNA: TGTGCCAGCAGCCAAGGACTAGCGGGGGTCCAAGAGACCCAGTACTTC.